This paragraph reports one T cell receptor (beta chain). This entry comes from a study of blood T cell repertoires in COVID-19. The data were produced by immunoSEQ multiplex PCR, yet TCRdb's version contains in-frame clones alone and is incomplete. The sample yields more than 150,000 clones, approximately 79% seen once. The CDR3 length is 11 residues. V gave up 6 bases and J gave up 8 bases, with 10 bases separating them. Germline V lookup: CDR1 MNHEY, CDR2 SVGEGT. Sequenced input: peripheral blood. The origin of this receptor is a man aged 50 or older who had recovered from COVID-19. The chain couples TRBV6-2 or TRBV6-3 to TRBJ2-5, with D possibly matching TRBD1 (5 bases). As DNA, the CDR3 is TGTGCCAGCAGCCAAGGACAAACCCAGTACTTC. Encoded protein: CASSQGQTQYF.